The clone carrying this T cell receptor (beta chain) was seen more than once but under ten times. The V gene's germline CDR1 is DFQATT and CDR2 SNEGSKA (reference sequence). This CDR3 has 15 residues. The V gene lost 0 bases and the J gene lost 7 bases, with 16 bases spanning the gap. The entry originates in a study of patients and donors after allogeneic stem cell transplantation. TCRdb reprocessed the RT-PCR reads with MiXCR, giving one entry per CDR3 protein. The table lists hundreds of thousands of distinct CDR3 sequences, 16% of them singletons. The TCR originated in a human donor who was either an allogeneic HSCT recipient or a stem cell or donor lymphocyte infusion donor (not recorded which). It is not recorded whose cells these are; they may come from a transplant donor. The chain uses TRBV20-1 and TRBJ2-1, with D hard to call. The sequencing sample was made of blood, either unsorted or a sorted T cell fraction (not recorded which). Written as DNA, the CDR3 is TGCAGTGCTAGAGATCCGCAGCAGGCACGAAATGAGCAGTTCTTC. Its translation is CSARDPQQARNEQFF.